The present T cell receptor (beta chain) was sequenced within a study of shared clonotypes between healthy human individuals. As regards this clone: Its antigen remains unknown.

Notes on the study in general: Represented diversity, genetic and exposure-history alike, was limited by few donors.

Each subset's genomic DNA was split evenly across several immunoSEQ plates. Each PCR replicate run on unsorted PBMC took in about 0.3 ug DNA, about 30,000 T cell genomes. Unsorted PBMC DNA was run through sequencing on ten immunoSEQ deep assay plates. Sequencing was performed with immunoSEQ multiplex PCR; in TCRdb, only in-frame clones are kept and a portion is missing. Among about 510,000 clones listed, approximately 79% were seen once. Germline CDR1 reads SGHRS; CDR2 reads YFSETQ. This CDR3 is 17 amino acids long. With V trimmed by 2 bases and J by 8 bases, 15 bases remained unmatched. The rearrangement uses TRBV5-1 and TRBJ2-1, with 8 bases aligning to TRBD1. Input material: PBMCs. This sequence was found in a woman between 40 and 55 years old in good health. Some clones in this sample may be carry-over from other donors' samples. The CDR3 bases are TGCGCCAGCAGCTTTCGTCTGACAGGGGTGGGTGGGGATGAGCAGTTCTTC. Amino acids: CASSFRLTGVGGDEQFF.